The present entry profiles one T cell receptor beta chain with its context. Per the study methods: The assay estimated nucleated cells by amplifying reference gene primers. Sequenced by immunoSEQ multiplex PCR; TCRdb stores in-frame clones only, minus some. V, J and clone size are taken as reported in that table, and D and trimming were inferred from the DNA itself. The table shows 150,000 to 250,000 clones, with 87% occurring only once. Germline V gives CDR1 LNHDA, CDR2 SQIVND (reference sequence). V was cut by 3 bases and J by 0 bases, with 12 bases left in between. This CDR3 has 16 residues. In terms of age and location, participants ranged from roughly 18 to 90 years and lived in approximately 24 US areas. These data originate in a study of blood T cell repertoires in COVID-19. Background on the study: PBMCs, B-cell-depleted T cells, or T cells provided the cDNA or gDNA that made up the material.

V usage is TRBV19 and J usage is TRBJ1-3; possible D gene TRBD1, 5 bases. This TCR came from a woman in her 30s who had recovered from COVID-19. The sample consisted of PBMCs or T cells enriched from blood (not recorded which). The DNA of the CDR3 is TGTGCCAGTAGTATCGTCAGGGCCTCCTCTGGAAACACCATATATTTT. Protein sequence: CASSIVRASSGNTIYF.